This T cell receptor beta chain derives from a study of blood T cell repertoires in COVID-19. Study context: Some COVID-19 samples were acute and others convalescent; all came from the United States, Italy and Spain. T cells, B-cell-depleted T cells, or PBMCs provided the cDNA or gDNA that served as material.

In the authors' workflow: By means of reference gene primer amplification, nucleated cell counts were estimated. TCRdb's copy holds only in-frame clones and misses some; the assay was immunoSEQ multiplex PCR. V, J and clone size were drawn from that table, and D and trimming were deduced from the DNA. The data hold approximately 210,000 clones, with approximately 80% observed a single time. In Seattle, patients joined the study during active infection and were tracked longitudinally. The TCR originated in a woman older than 75 with COVID-19, enrolled during active disease. The sequencing input was peripheral blood.

DNA of the CDR3: TGTGCCAGCAGTTACTCGAGGCAGACCATTCAGTACTTC. Translating gives CASSYSRQTIQYF. V and J are TRBV6-5 and TRBJ2-4; D ambiguous. Germline-derived CDR1 and CDR2 are MNHEY and SVGAGI. The CDR3 totals 13 residues. V was trimmed by 0 bases and J by 9 bases, leaving 9 bases between them.